This T cell receptor (beta chain) was identified in a study of blood T cell repertoires in COVID-19. Study overall: Samples taken during acute and convalescent COVID-19 were collected in the United States, Italy and Spain. Sample material is recorded as cDNA or gDNA derived from T cells, B-cell-depleted T cells, or PBMCs.

Methods used by the authors: The authors estimated nucleated cell counts from reference gene primer amplification. Some clones are missing from TCRdb's copy, which holds only in-frame ones; the method was immunoSEQ multiplex PCR. D and trimming were read from the DNA, whereas the V and J calls and clone size are those reported in that table. Found here are fewer than 150,000 clones, roughly 90% of them singletons; the top ten hold roughly 8.2%. The CDR3 loop spans 14 amino acids. The germline V gene has CDR1 SGHRS and CDR2 YFSETQ. Unmatched junction bases numbered 5, after V lost 4 bases and J lost 4 bases.

The chain links TRBV5-1 to TRBJ2-3; 8 bases are a match to TRBD2. This sequence originates from a human donor in a cohort sampled during active COVID-19. Sequencing input: peripheral blood. The CDR3 spells CASSKREIPDTQYF. CDR3 bases: TGCGCCAGCAGCAAGCGGGAGATCCCAGATACGCAGTATTTT.